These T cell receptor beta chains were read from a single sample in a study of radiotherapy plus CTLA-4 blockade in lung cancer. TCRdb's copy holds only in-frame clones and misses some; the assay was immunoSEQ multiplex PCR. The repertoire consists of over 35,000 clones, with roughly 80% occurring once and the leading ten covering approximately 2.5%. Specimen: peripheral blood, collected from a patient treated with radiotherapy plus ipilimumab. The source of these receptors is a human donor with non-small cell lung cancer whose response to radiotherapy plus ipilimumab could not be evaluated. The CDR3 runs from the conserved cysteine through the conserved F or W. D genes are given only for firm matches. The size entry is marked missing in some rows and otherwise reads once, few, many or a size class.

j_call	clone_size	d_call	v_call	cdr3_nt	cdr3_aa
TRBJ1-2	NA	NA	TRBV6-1	TGTGCCAGCAGTGAAGGGCAAGCTAACTATGGCTACACCTTC	CASSEGQANYGYTF
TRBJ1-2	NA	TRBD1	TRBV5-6	TGTGCCAGCATCAGGGGGCGAGGGAGCACCTTC	CASIRGRGSTF
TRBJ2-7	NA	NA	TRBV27	TGTGCCAGCAGTTTTATGGACAGAACCTACGAGCAGTACTTC	CASSFMDRTYEQYF
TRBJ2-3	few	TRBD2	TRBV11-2	TGTGCCAGCAGCTTGGCGGGAGTTCGCACAGATACGCAGTATTTT	CASSLAGVRTDTQYF
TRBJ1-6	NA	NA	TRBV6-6	TGTGCCAGCACCCTTGACAGGAGCTCCTATAATTCACCCCTCCACTTT	CASTLDRSSYNSPLHF
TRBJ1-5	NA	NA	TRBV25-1	TGTGCCAGCAGTGAAGCGAACGGGGATCAGCCCCAGCATTTT	CASSEANGDQPQHF
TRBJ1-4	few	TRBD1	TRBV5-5	TGTGCCAGCAGCTTACAGGACAGGGGTAATGAAAAACTGTTTTTT	CASSLQDRGNEKLFF
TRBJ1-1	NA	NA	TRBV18	TGTGCCAGCTCACCTGGGGGGACCCGGCCTGAAGCTTTCTTT	CASSPGGTRPEAFF
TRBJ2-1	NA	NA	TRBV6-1	TGTGCCAGCAGTCGGAACGGCCGCGGTCTCTATGAGCAGTTCTTC	CASSRNGRGLYEQFF
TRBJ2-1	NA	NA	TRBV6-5	TGTGCCAGCAGTTACTCGTCAGGGGACAATGAGCAGTTCTTC	CASSYSSGDNEQFF
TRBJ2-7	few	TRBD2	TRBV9	TGTGCCAGCAGCGTAGGGTTAGCGGGAGCAAATTACGAGCAGTACTTC	CASSVGLAGANYEQYF
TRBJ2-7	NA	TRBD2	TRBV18	TGTGCCAGCTCACCACGAAGCGGGGGGGCCTCCGGCGAGCAGTACTTC	CASSPRSGGASGEQYF
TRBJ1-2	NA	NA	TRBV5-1	TGCGCCAGCAGCTTGGATGACAGACCCTATGGCTACACCTTC	CASSLDDRPYGYTF
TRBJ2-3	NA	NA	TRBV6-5	TGTGCCAGCAGTCAACGGACAGTCACAGATACGCAGTATTTT	CASSQRTVTDTQYF
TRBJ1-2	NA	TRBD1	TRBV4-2	TGTGCCAGCAGCCTGGGACAGAACTATGGCTACACCTTC	CASSLGQNYGYTF
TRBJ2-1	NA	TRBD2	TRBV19	TGTGCCAGTAGTAAAGGGACTAGCGGCAATGAGCAGTTCTTC	CASSKGTSGNEQFF
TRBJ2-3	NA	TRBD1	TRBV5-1	TGCGCCAGCACCCAAACAGGGGCCGGGGATACGCAGTATTTT	CASTQTGAGDTQYF
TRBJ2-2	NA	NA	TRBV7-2	TGTGCCAGCAGCTCTACCCGACAGGTTATTGAGCTGTTTTTT	CASSSTRQVIELFF
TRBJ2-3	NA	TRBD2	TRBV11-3	TGTGCCAGCAGCTCGGGACTAGCGGGTTCCGATACGCAGTATTTT	CASSSGLAGSDTQYF
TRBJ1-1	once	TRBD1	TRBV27	TGTGCCAGCAGTTTATCGCGGGGACAGCCTAGGATGTATCTGAACACTGAAGCTTTCTTT	CASSLSRGQPRMYLNTEAFF
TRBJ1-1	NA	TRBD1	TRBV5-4	TGTGCCAGCAGCTCAGGGACAGGGGCCCAATGGAACACTGAAGCTTTCTTT	CASSSGTGAQWNTEAFF
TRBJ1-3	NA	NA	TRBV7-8	TGTGCCAGCAGCTTATTCCAGGGTGGAAACACCATATATTTT	CASSLFQGGNTIYF
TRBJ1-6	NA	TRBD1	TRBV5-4	TGTGCCAGCAGCTTTTCCCGGGGCAGGGGGAATTCACCCCTCCACTTT	CASSFSRGRGNSPLHF
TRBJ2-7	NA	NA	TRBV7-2	TGTGCCAGCAGCTCCCAACGCGGTTACGAGCAGTACTTC	CASSSQRGYEQYF
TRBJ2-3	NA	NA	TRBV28	TGTGCCAGCAGTTTTTTGGGAGTGGGCACAGATACGCAGTATTTT	CASSFLGVGTDTQYF
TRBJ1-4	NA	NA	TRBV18	TGTGCCAGCTCACCACAGATCGTACAGACGAATGAAAAACTGTTTTTT	CASSPQIVQTNEKLFF
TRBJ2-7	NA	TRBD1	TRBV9	TGTGCCAGCAGCCCCACAGGGGCAGCCTCCTACGAGCAGTACTTC	CASSPTGAASYEQYF
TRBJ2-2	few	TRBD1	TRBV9	TGTGCCAGCAGCCCAGGACAGGGAATCGGGGAGCTGTTTTTT	CASSPGQGIGELFF
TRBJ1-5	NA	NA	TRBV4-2	TGTGCCAGCAGCACCCGGGACTCCCGAGTTCAGCCCCAGCATTTT	CASSTRDSRVQPQHF
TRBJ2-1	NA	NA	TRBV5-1	TGCGCCAGCAGCTTGGGGCGGGGAATTGTGAACAATGAGCAGTTCTTC	CASSLGRGIVNNEQFF
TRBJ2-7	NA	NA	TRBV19	TGTGCCAGTAGTATGGTTTACTACCCACCCCCTTACGAGCAGTACTTC	CASSMVYYPPPYEQYF
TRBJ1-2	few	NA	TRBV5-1	TGCGCCAGCAGCCAGACAGGCCTGGATGGCTACACCTTC	CASSQTGLDGYTF
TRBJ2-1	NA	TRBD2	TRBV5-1	TGCGCCAGCAGCCCTGGACTAGCGGGGTTGCCGTTCTTC	CASSPGLAGLPFF